The 26 T cell receptor beta chains in this list originate from one sample, sequenced in a study of T cell clonotyping in hematopoietic cell transplantation (dated by TCRdb to about 2021). Library preparation used the immunoSEQ multiplex PCR assay. TCRdb obtained this table from immuneACCESS and retained in-frame rearrangements with V and J assigned. These tables miss some clones; where compared with another copy, unresolved V genes account for less than half of the shortfall, and the remainder is unexplained. This sample holds fewer than 50,000 clones; about 95% were observed only once. Of the sample, less than 1% is held by the ten largest clones. Sequencing was performed on peripheral blood mononuclear cells. The receptors come from a woman aged 45-60 years in good health. Some clones in this sample may be carry-over from other donors' samples.

This clone showed up just once. The chain recombines TRBV6-1 with TRBJ1-1; D may be TRBD1 (5 bases). The CDR3 spans 13 residues. V was clipped by 5 bases and J by 1 base, with 8 bases between them. The germline V gene has CDR1 MNHNS and CDR2 SASEGT. The CDR3 region is CASSLQENTEAFF. CDR3 nucleotide sequence: TGTGCCAGCAGTCTACAGGAGAACACTGAAGCTTTCTTT.

V usage is TRBV25-1 and J usage is TRBJ1-4; 7 bases agree with TRBD1. CDR1 and CDR2 from the germline V gene are MGHDK and SYGVNS. The V gene end was trimmed by 4 bases and the J gene end by 5 bases; junction bases not matched to a gene: 4. There are 14 residues in the CDR3. The chain's CDR3 is CASSGDSGNEKLFF. The CDR3 coding sequence is TGTGCCAGCAGTGGGGACAGTGGAAATGAAAAACTGTTTTTT.

The chain couples TRBV11-3 to TRBJ2-5; 8 nucleotides agree with TRBD1. The trim removed 1 base at V and 5 bases at J, leaving 3 bases unmatched. Germline V gives CDR1 SGHNT, CDR2 YENEEA. The CDR3 extends over 14 amino acids. CDR3: CASSLGTGFETQYF. For the CDR3, the DNA is TGTGCCAGCAGCTTAGGGACAGGGTTTGAGACCCAGTACTTC.

J is TRBJ1-1 and V is TRBV19; 8 bases agree with TRBD1. V dropped 5 bases and J dropped 5; count of bases not matched to a gene: 7. Germline lookup yields CDR1 LNHDA and CDR2 SQIVND (reference sequence). The CDR3 is made up of 14 amino acids. CDR3 protein: CASSGTGLRTEAFF. The DNA of the CDR3 is TGTGCCAGTAGTGGGACAGGCCTGAGAACTGAAGCTTTCTTT.

V gene TRBV11-3 combines with J gene TRBJ2-5; TRBD1 agrees at 9 bases. The germline gives CDR1 SGHNT, CDR2 YENEEA. This CDR3 is built from 15 residues. J was trimmed by 5 bases and V by 7 bases; bases with no gene match: 11. The CDR3 sequence is CASTSRGTGGETQYF. The DNA for the CDR3 is TGTGCCAGCACCTCCCGTGGTACAGGGGGCGAGACCCAGTACTTC.

This chain links TRBV5-6 with TRBJ2-1, with 11 bases fitting TRBD2. Germline CDR1 SGHDT, CDR2 YYEEEE. CDR3 length: 15 residues. Trimming took 3 bases from V and 4 from J; bases not matched to a gene: 3. The CDR3 spells CASSSGLAAYNEQFF. CDR3 nucleotide sequence: TGTGCCAGCAGCTCGGGACTAGCGGCTTACAATGAGCAGTTCTTC.

The sample holds one count of this clone. The chain employs TRBV7-9 and TRBJ1-5; D gene ambiguous. The CDR3 is 12 amino acids. Germline lookup yields CDR1 SEHNR and CDR2 FQNEAQ (reference sequence). The germline V and J ends were trimmed by 5 bases and 4 bases, with 6 bases remaining between them. CDR3 sequence reads: CASSLSNQPQHF. The CDR3 bases are TGTGCCAGCAGCCTATCGAATCAGCCCCAGCATTTT.

The V gene is TRBV28, the J gene TRBJ1-2; no clear D gene. The CDR3 runs to 20 residues. Per the germline V gene, CDR1 is MDHEN and CDR2 is SYDVKM. Trimming shortened V by 2 bases and J by 0 bases, and 25 bases separated the two germline ends. The CDR3 reads CASSLLQLRAEKGSNYGYTF. The CDR3 DNA follows: TGTGCCAGCAGTTTACTACAACTACGGGCAGAAAAGGGTTCTAACTATGGCTACACCTTC.

The J gene is TRBJ2-2, the V gene TRBV2; D unresolved. The V gene lost 4 bases and the J gene lost 1 base, with 7 bases spanning the gap. In germline, CDR1 is SNHLY, CDR2 FYNNEI. The CDR3 contains 14 residues. The CDR3 DNA reads as TGTGCCAGCAGTGTTAAGAGGAACACCGGGGAGCTGTTTTTT. This codes for CASSVKRNTGELFF.

The J gene is TRBJ1-4, the V gene TRBV5-1; 8 bases match TRBD1. CDR3 size: 15 residues. Trimming took 4 bases from V and 3 from J; bases not matched to a gene: 5. In germline, CDR1 is SGHRS, CDR2 YFSETQ. The CDR3: CASSPEQGANEKLFF. The CDR3 bases are TGCGCCAGCAGCCCGGAACAGGGGGCTAATGAAAAACTGTTTTTT.

The genes are TRBV27 and TRBJ2-1; 8 positions agree with TRBD2. This CDR3 is 15 amino acids long. Germline-derived CDR1 and CDR2 are MNHEY and SMNVEV (reference sequence). Germline trimming cut 0 bases from V and 10 bases from J; bases unmatched to any gene: 8. The CDR3 DNA follows: TGTGCCAGCAGTTTATCTGCCCGGGGGGGCGTCGAGCAGTTCTTC. The encoded protein is CASSLSARGGVEQFF.

The J gene is TRBJ1-1, the V gene TRBV15; weak D call: TRBD1 (6 bases). Trimming removed 3 bases from V and 5 bases from J, with 13 bases in between. The CDR3 is made up of 14 amino acids. Per germline, CDR1 LNHNV and CDR2 YYDKDF (reference sequence). The CDR3 loop reads CATSRNQGLTEAFF. DNA for the CDR3: TGTGCCACCAGCAGGAATCAGGGGCTTACTGAAGCTTTCTTT. Supplemented by reference TRBV15 and TRBJ1-1, the full variable domain reads DAMVIQNPRYQVTQFGKPVTLSCSQTLNHNVMYWYQQKSSQAPKLLFHYYDKDFNNEADTPDNFQSRRPNTSFCFLDIRSPGLGDTAMYLCATSRNQGLTEAFFGQGTRLTVV.

This clone came up once. The V gene is TRBV6-1, the J gene TRBJ1-4; 10 nucleotides match TRBD1. This CDR3 region has 14 residues. Germline values: CDR1 MNHNS, CDR2 SASEGT. The V gene end was trimmed by 6 bases and the J gene end by 8 bases; junction bases not matched to a gene: 6. CDR3: CASRGTGDFEKLFF. Here the CDR3 DNA reads TGTGCCAGCAGAGGGACAGGGGATTTCGAAAAACTGTTTTTT.

The genes are TRBV4-2 and TRBJ2-7; a possible D gene is TRBD2 (5 bases). This CDR3 is built from 17 residues. Germline CDR1 and CDR2: LGHNA and YNFKEQ. V lost 0 bases to trimming and J lost 0 bases, with 15 bases between them. The CDR3 reads CASSQEVGGSSSYEQYF. The DNA of the CDR3 is TGTGCCAGCAGCCAAGAGGTGGGTGGGAGCAGCTCCTACGAGCAGTACTTC.

V and J are TRBV11-3 and TRBJ2-7; tentatively, D is TRBD1 or TRBD2 (5 bases each). Germline V gives CDR1 SGHNT, CDR2 YENEEA. Trimming stripped 5 bases from V and 6 bases from J, with 20 bases between. CDR3 length: 15 amino acids. This CDR3 reads CASSPSPGAGTEQYF. The DNA of the CDR3 is TGTGCCAGCAGCCCCTCGCCCGGGGCAGGGACCGAGCAGTACTTC.

V gene TRBV18 combines with J gene TRBJ2-2; no reliable D call. The CDR3 is 12 amino acids. Germline CDR1 KGHSH, CDR2 LQKENI. The germline V and J ends were trimmed by 3 bases and 8 bases, with 7 bases remaining between them. This CDR3 reads CASSPVRGELFF. CDR3 coding DNA: TGTGCCAGCTCACCGGTGCGAGGGGAGCTGTTTTTT. Together with reference TRBV18 and TRBJ2-2, the CDR3 gives the full variable domain: NAGVMQNPRHLVRRRGQEARLRCSPMKGHSHVYWYRQLPEEGLKFMVYLQKENIIDESGMPKERFSAEFPKEGPSILRIQQVVRGDSAAYFCASSPVRGELFFGEGSRLTVL.

This clone was seen a single time. The rearrangement links TRBV18 to TRBJ2-7, with D unresolved. Germline V gene data show CDR1 as KGHSH and CDR2 as LQKENI. The length of the CDR3 is 14 residues. With 2 bases removed from V and 2 bases from J, the gap between germline ends came to 10 bases. For the CDR3, the DNA is TGTGCCAGCTCACCATCGGCAGGTACCTACGAGCAGTACTTC. Translation: CASSPSAGTYEQYF.

The chain has TRBV10-3 and TRBJ1-3; D not resolved. The germline V gene has CDR1 ENHRY and CDR2 SYGVKD. The CDR3 has 11 amino acids. Deletions cut 7 bases from V and 3 bases from J, with 4 bases between. The CDR3 spells CAIMIGNTIYF. The CDR3 DNA follows: TGTGCCATCATGATTGGAAACACCATATATTTT.

The chain is built from TRBV7-9 and TRBJ2-1; D not certain. Trimming took 4 bases from V and 11 from J, leaving 15 bases between them. The CDR3 is 13 residues long. Germline CDR1 and CDR2: SEHNR and FQNEAQ (reference sequence). The CDR3 loop reads CASSSGPQSQQFF. CDR3 DNA: TGTGCCAGCAGCTCCGGGCCCCAAAGCCAGCAGTTCTTC.

This chain connects TRBV7-2 to TRBJ1-3; a weak D match, TRBD1 (5 bases). This CDR3 region has 15 residues. Between the trimmed V and J ends, which lost 3 bases and 0 bases, there was a span of 9 bases. The germline gives CDR1 SGHTA, CDR2 FQGNSA. The CDR3 DNA follows: TGTGCCAGCAGCTTGGGGGTGGGCTCTGGAAACACCATATATTTT. It translates to CASSLGVGSGNTIYF.

The rearrangement uses TRBV20-1 and TRBJ2-7; weak D call: TRBD1 (5 bases). The CDR3 consists of 11 residues. The V end lost 1 base, the J end lost 6 bases, and 7 bases lay between the germline ends. Per the germline V gene, CDR1 is DFQATT and CDR2 is SNEGSKA (reference sequence). The DNA of the CDR3 is TGCAGTGCTAGAGGGGGCTTCGAGCAGTACTTC. It translates to CSARGGFEQYF.

The chain uses TRBV5-1 and TRBJ2-6; D gene unclear. The germline V gene has CDR1 SGHRS and CDR2 YFSETQ. Trimming took off 0 bases at V and 2 bases at J, with 6 bases between the two ends. This CDR3 is built from 15 residues. The CDR3 region is CASSLEDPGANVLTF. CDR3 bases: TGCGCCAGCAGCTTGGAGGATCCTGGGGCCAACGTCCTGACTTTC.

The chain couples TRBV2 to TRBJ1-4; TRBD1 matches 8 bases. The CDR3 length is 16 residues. With V trimmed by 5 bases and J by 2 bases, 7 bases remained unmatched. Germline CDR1 is SNHLY and CDR2 is FYNNEI. The CDR3 loop is CASSSQGGTTNEKLFF. DNA for the CDR3: TGTGCCAGCAGTTCACAGGGGGGGACGACTAATGAAAAACTGTTTTTT.

V and J are TRBV29-1 and TRBJ1-4; D is unresolved. V was clipped by 4 bases and J by 5 bases, with 17 bases between them. The germline V gene has CDR1 SQVTM and CDR2 ANQGSEA. The CDR3 is 15 residues long. The CDR3 nucleotides are TGCAGCGTTGCCCCCCCGGGGTTTGCGAATGAAAAACTGTTTTTT. This sequence encodes CSVAPPGFANEKLFF.

As for this clone: Relative to the germline gene, one junction end is altered; a read error may explain this. This chain joins TRBV7-2 and TRBJ1-6; 8 bases line up with TRBD1. The V gene's germline CDR1 is SGHTA and CDR2 FQGNSA. This CDR3 is built from 17 residues. The chain's CDR3 is CASSFKTGASFNSPLHF. DNA of the CDR3: TGTGCCAGCAGCTTTAAGACAGGGGCATCCTTTAATTCACCCCTCCACTTT.

This sequence joins TRBV10-3 and TRBJ1-1, with D uncertain. Per the germline V gene, CDR1 is ENHRY and CDR2 is SYGVKD. The CDR3 extends over 13 amino acids. V lost 2 bases to trimming and J lost 7 bases, with 11 bases between them. The CDR3 is CAISERAMGEAFF. CDR3 nucleotides: TGTGCCATCAGTGAGCGGGCGATGGGTGAAGCTTTCTTT.